This T cell receptor (beta chain) was profiled in a study of siplizumab effects on memory and regulatory T cells. Study-level findings and limits: Phenotypic classification as naive or memory proved unattainable for roughly 75-96% of proliferating CD4+ or CD8+ clones. Relative to controls at more than 25%, mappable alloreactive CD4+ clones exhibited a mean Treg-derived proportion of around 65% with siplizumab. Unstimulated subset assignment was obtained for only a minor fraction of alloreactive clones.

The study assayed around 9.3 x 10^4 TCR templates per sample. Produced via immunoSEQ multiplex PCR; TCRdb's table is partial and in-frame only. The top ten clones hold approximately 1.3% of a sample with fewer than 120,000 clones, roughly 92% of them seen once. The junction had 5 bases not matched to a gene; V was cut back by 2 bases and J by 7 bases. This CDR3 has 16 amino acids. Germline CDR1 and CDR2: MNHEY and SMNVEV (reference sequence). The count of this clone is one. The target antigen is unknown. The receptor's source is a human donor in good health. Sequencing was done on a sample of CD4+ T cells sorted from blood. The rearrangement links TRBV27 to TRBJ2-1; TRBD2 matches at 13 bases. CDR3: CASSLELAGGYNEQFF. The CDR3 DNA is TGTGCCAGCAGTTTAGAACTAGCGGGAGGGTATAATGAGCAGTTCTTC.